This TCR beta chain was recovered during a study of blood T cell repertoires in COVID-19. The wider study: Italy, Spain and the United States were the sources of the convalescent and acute COVID-19 samples. From T cells, B-cell-depleted T cells, or PBMCs came the material, which was cDNA or gDNA.

This clone was picked up one time. Authors' analysis steps: The authors estimated nucleated cell counts from reference gene primer amplification. Clones were sequenced by immunoSEQ multiplex PCR, and TCRdb holds only the in-frame ones, with some missing. The D gene and trimming were derived from the DNA, and the V and J assignments and clone size from that table. The top ten hold roughly 6.6% of the sample, which has 120,000 to 150,000 clones, around 87% seen once. This CDR3 contains 16 residues. The germline CDR1 and CDR2 sequences are MRHNA and SNTAGT. The V and J ends lost 4 bases and 10 bases, in that order; junction bases with no gene match: 11.

The chain links TRBV6-4 to TRBJ1-6, with 9 bases that match TRBD1. The source material was peripheral blood. This receptor was identified in a man older than 75 with acute or convalescent COVID-19. The CDR3 here is CASSAGGGQGKSPLHF. CDR3 sequence (DNA): TGTGCCAGCAGTGCCGGCGGGGGACAGGGAAAATCACCCCTCCACTTT.